The entry below gives a single T cell receptor beta chain sequence along with its context. Each PCR replicate from the sorted subsets contained 150 to 200 ng DNA, which is some 32,000 T cell genomes. Method: immunoSEQ multiplex PCR; TCRdb's copy keeps in-frame clones and lacks some. Altogether approximately 1,500,000 clones are present, 95% to 99% being singletons, with the ten largest covering roughly 0.42%. The sample belongs to a study of shared clonotypes between healthy human individuals. Sequencing used naive CD4+ T cells sorted from blood. Subset reported: CD45RA+ positively selected. The TCR comes from a man aged 25 to 40 in good health.

CDR3 DNA sequence: TGTGCCTGGAGTGTCCCTGGAGGCCAGCCCCAGCATTTT. It codes for CAWSVPGGQPQHF. The rearrangement joins TRBV30 to TRBJ1-5; D is ambiguous. The CDR3 is 13 residues long. V was trimmed by 0 bases and J by 7 bases, leaving 10 bases between them. Germline CDR1 is GTSNPN and CDR2 is SVGIG (reference sequence). The full variable domain, its missing parts supplied by reference TRBV30 and TRBJ1-5, is SQTIHQWPATLVQPVGSPLSLECTVEGTSNPNLYWYRQAAGRGLQLLFYSVGIGQISSEVPQNLSASRPQDRQFILSSKKLLLSDSGFYLCAWSVPGGQPQHFGDGTRLSIL.